The following is a TCR beta chain sequence with its context. When replicate PCRs were run on unsorted PBMC, they used approximately 300 ng DNA, about 30,000 T cell genomes. This table comes from immunoSEQ multiplex PCR, and its TCRdb copy is limited to in-frame clones, with some not included. The table records 400,000 to 600,000 clones, about three quarters of them present only once. Between the trimmed V and J ends, which lost 3 bases and 2 bases, there was a span of 13 bases. The CDR3 extends over 15 amino acids. Germline V gene data show CDR1 as MNHNS and CDR2 as SASEGT. The sample belongs to a study of shared clonotypes between healthy human individuals.

The sample consisted of PBMCs. This clonotype was obtained from a woman aged 40 to 49 in good health. Some clones in this sample may be carry-over from other donors' samples. The V and J genes are TRBV6-1 and TRBJ1-1; D call uncertain. CDR3 sequence: CASSDRSGVNTEAFF. CDR3 bases: TGTGCCAGCAGTGACAGGAGTGGGGTAAACACTGAAGCTTTCTTT.